The 18 T cell receptor beta chains below come from one sample, sequenced in a study of blood T cell repertoires in COVID-19. The assay was immunoSEQ multiplex PCR, and TCRdb's table has in-frame clones only and misses some. The data show some 150,000 clones, with approximately 91% seen just once and 2% to 2.5% held by the top ten. Sequenced input: peripheral blood. The receptor source for this set is a human donor in a cohort sampled during active COVID-19.

The CDR3 loop is CASSPGLRREKTQYF. CDR3 coding DNA: TGCGCCAGCAGCCCCGGTCTTCGGAGGGAAAAGACCCAGTACTTC. The chain links TRBV5-1 to TRBJ2-5; D perhaps matches TRBD2 (6 bases). CDR3 length: 15 amino acids. V was pared by 4 bases and J by 6 bases, with 19 bases between. CDR1 is SGHRS, CDR2 YFSETQ, per germline.

This chain connects TRBV27 to TRBJ1-2; 9 nucleotides agree with TRBD1. This CDR3 contains 13 residues. The germline V gene has CDR1 MNHEY and CDR2 SMNVEV (reference sequence). V lost 6 bases, J lost 4 bases, and 3 bases stayed unmatched. In nucleotides, the CDR3 is TGTGCCAGCAGGGGACAGGGTTTCTATGGCTACACCTTC. Its translation is CASRGQGFYGYTF.

The J gene is TRBJ2-3, the V gene TRBV4-2; possible D gene TRBD1, 6 bases. V lost 2 bases to trimming and J lost 2 bases, with 8 bases between them. The germline CDR1 and CDR2 sequences are LGHNA and YNFKEQ. There are 14 residues in the CDR3. DNA for the CDR3: TGTGCCAGCAGCCAAACAGGGTCCACAGATACGCAGTATTTT. Translation: CASSQTGSTDTQYF.

This sequence joins TRBV7-3 and TRBJ1-1; D remains unclear. The germline V and J ends were trimmed by 4 bases and 1 base, with 7 bases remaining between them. CDR1 and CDR2 (germline): SGHTA, FQGTGA. This CDR3 has 13 amino acids. CDR3 DNA sequence: TGTGCCAGCAGCTCCCGACAGAACACTGAAGCTTTCTTT. Translation: CASSSRQNTEAFF.

The CDR3 region has the DNA TGTGCCAGCAGTACTATACAGGGGGCCGGTACCTATGGCTACACCTTC. Translating gives CASSTIQGAGTYGYTF. This chain connects TRBV28 to TRBJ1-2, with TRBD1 matching over 9 bases. V lost 5 bases to trimming and J lost 4 bases; unmatched junction nucleotides: 11. Per germline, CDR1 MDHEN and CDR2 SYDVKM. This CDR3 is 16 amino acids long.

J is TRBJ2-7 and V is TRBV27; TRBD2 might be the D (5 bases). CDR3 length: 15 amino acids. Germline loops: CDR1 MNHEY, CDR2 SMNVEV (reference sequence). V shed 3 bases and J shed 6 bases, with 18 bases lying between them. In DNA, the CDR3 is TGTGCCAGCAGTTTGACCGCTGTGCCGGGGTCCGAGCAGTACTTC. Amino acids: CASSLTAVPGSEQYF.

This chain connects TRBV28 to TRBJ1-3; TRBD1 aligns across 10 bases. Germline lookup yields CDR1 MDHEN and CDR2 SYDVKM. The J segment lost 2 bases and the V segment lost 10 bases, leaving 14 bases of the junction unmatched. The CDR3 consists of 17 residues. The CDR3 region is CATLTRDRGSAGNTIYF. The CDR3 coding sequence is TGTGCCACCCTCACCAGGGACAGGGGATCCGCTGGAAACACCATATATTTT.

This sequence joins TRBV5-1 and TRBJ1-2; tentative D call: TRBD1 (5 bases). With 4 bases removed from V and 2 bases from J, the gap between germline ends came to 18 bases. The CDR3 consists of 16 residues. Germline-derived CDR1 and CDR2 are SGHRS and YFSETQ. The CDR3 loop is CASSPLGGTENYGYTF. The CDR3 DNA is TGCGCCAGCAGCCCCTTGGGGGGGACTGAGAACTATGGCTACACCTTC.

The sample holds one count of this clone. The chain links TRBV4-3 to TRBJ2-7, with 7 nucleotides matching TRBD2. Germline-derived CDR1 and CDR2 are LGHNA and YSLEER. The CDR3 runs 14 residues. The V gene end was trimmed by 0 bases and the J gene end by 7 bases; junction bases not matched to a gene: 6. DNA for the CDR3: TGCGCCAGCAGCCAAGATACCGGGGGGAGGGAGCAGTACTTC. Translated: CASSQDTGGREQYF.

The chain recombines TRBV7-2 with TRBJ2-1, with TRBD2 identical over 9 bases. The CDR3 spans 17 residues. Germline CDR1 is SGHTA and CDR2 is FQGNSA. Trimming cost V 1 base and J 2 bases; bases outside gene matches: 6. CDR3 protein: CASSLGRVAGAYNEQFF. The CDR3 region has the DNA TGTGCCAGCAGCTTAGGTAGAGTAGCGGGGGCCTACAATGAGCAGTTCTTC.

This clone was recorded once. The chain couples TRBV5-1 to TRBJ2-3; TRBD2 is a possible D gene (6 bases). Per the germline V gene, CDR1 is SGHRS and CDR2 is YFSETQ. The germline V and J ends were trimmed by 0 bases and 1 base, with 9 bases remaining between them. The length of the CDR3 is 15 residues. DNA of the CDR3: TGCGCCAGCAGCTTGGTGTCTAGCGGCACAGATACGCAGTATTTT. Its translation: CASSLVSSGTDTQYF.

The chain has TRBV5-4 and TRBJ1-2, with 7 positions matching TRBD1. The CDR3 loop spans 16 amino acids. Germline CDR1 is SGHNT and CDR2 is YYREEE (reference sequence). With 4 bases clipped from V and 0 bases from J, the junction kept 9 bases outside the gene matches. DNA of the CDR3: TGTGCCAGCAGCGGAGGACAGGCCCTAGCTAACTATGGCTACACCTTC. Protein sequence: CASSGGQALANYGYTF.

The rearrangement links TRBV14 to TRBJ2-6; D perhaps matches TRBD1 (6 bases). The CDR3 sequence is 16 residues long. CDR1 and CDR2 (germline): SGHDN, FVKESK. V was cut by 5 bases and J by 2 bases, with 13 bases left in between. The chain's CDR3 is CASSAHRVAGANVLTF. In DNA form, the CDR3 reads TGTGCCAGCAGCGCGCACAGGGTGGCTGGGGCCAACGTCCTGACTTTC.

The chain recombines TRBV12-1 with TRBJ1-5; the D segment call TRBD1 is taken from the table without a DNA check. TRBV12-1 is reported as a pseudogene. This CDR3 spans 14 amino acids. The CDR3 DNA reads TGTGCCAGCAGCTCGGGACAGGGCAATCAGCCCCAGCATTTT. Its translation is CASSSGQGNQPQHF.

The DNA for the CDR3 is TGTGCCAGCAGTGAGTCAGGTTCCTCGGACTACGAGCAGTACTTC. Amino acid sequence: CASSESGSSDYEQYF. The genes are TRBV6-1 and TRBJ2-7; D unclear. Per germline, CDR1 MNHNS and CDR2 SASEGT. The CDR3 is 15 amino acids. V was shortened by 3 bases and J by 3 bases, with 15 bases between the two germline ends.

The V and J genes are TRBV4-3 and TRBJ1-2; D might be TRBD1 (6 bases). Deletions cut 3 bases from V and 4 bases from J, with 6 bases between. Per the germline V gene, CDR1 is LGHNA and CDR2 is YSLEER. This CDR3 is 12 amino acids long. CDR3 protein: CASSQGAYGYTF. CDR3 sequence (DNA): TGCGCCAGCAGCCAGGGGGCCTATGGCTACACCTTC.

CDR3 sequence: CASSATGTEQYF. In nucleotides, the CDR3 is TGCGCCAGCAGTGCGACAGGGACCGAGCAGTACTTC. V usage is TRBV10-2 and J usage is TRBJ2-7; TRBD1 matches at 7 bases. The V and J ends lost 4 bases and 6 bases, in that order; junction bases with no gene match: 3. CDR1 is WSHSY, CDR2 SAAADI, per germline. This CDR3 is 12 amino acids long.

The chain joins TRBV5-4 to TRBJ1-4, with D maybe TRBD1 (6 bases). The CDR3 spans 17 residues. CDR1 is SGHNT and CDR2 is YYREEE in the germline V gene (reference sequence). V was clipped by 0 bases and J by 0 bases, with 12 bases between them. The CDR3 coding sequence is TGTGCCAGCAGCTTGGGAGGGGGAGCCTCAACTAATGAAAAACTGTTTTTT. Amino acids: CASSLGGGASTNEKLFF.